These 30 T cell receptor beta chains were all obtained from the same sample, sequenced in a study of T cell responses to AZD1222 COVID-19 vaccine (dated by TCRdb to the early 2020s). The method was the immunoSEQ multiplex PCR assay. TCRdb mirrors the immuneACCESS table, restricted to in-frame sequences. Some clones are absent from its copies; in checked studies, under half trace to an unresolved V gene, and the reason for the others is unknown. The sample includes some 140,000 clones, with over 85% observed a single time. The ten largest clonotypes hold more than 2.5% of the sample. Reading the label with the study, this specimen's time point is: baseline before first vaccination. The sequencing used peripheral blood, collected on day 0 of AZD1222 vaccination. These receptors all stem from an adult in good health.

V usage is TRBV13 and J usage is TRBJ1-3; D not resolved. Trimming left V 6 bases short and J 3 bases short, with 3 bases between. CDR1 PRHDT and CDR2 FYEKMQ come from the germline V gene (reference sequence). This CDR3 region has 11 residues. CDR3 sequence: CASSVGNTIYF. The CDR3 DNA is TGTGCCAGCAGTGTTGGAAACACCATATATTTT.

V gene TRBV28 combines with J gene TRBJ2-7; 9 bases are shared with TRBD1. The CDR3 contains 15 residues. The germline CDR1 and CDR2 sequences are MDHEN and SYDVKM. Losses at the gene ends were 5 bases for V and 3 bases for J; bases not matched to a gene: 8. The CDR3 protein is CASSLHPGQGYEQYF. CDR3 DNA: TGTGCCAGCAGTCTCCATCCGGGACAGGGCTACGAGCAGTACTTC.

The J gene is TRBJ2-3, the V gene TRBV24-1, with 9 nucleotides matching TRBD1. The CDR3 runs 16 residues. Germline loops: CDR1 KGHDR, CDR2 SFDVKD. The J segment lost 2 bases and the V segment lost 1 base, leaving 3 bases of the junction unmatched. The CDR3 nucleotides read TGTGCCACCAGTGATTTACGGGACAGGGCCACAGATACGCAGTATTTT. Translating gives CATSDLRDRATDTQYF.

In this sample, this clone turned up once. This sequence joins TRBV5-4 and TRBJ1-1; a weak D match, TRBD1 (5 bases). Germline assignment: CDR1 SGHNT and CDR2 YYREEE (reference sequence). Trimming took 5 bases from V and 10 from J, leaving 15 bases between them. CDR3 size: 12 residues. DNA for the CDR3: TGTGCCAGCAGGGGCGCGGGGGGGGTAGCTTTCTTT. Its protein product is CASRGAGGVAFF.

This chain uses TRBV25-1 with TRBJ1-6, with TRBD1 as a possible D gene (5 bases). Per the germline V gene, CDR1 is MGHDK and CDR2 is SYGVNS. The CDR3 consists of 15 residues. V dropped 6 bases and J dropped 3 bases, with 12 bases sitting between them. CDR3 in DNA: TGTGCCAGCAGGCACAGGCAAGGCTATAATTCACCCCTCCACTTT. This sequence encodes CASRHRQGYNSPLHF.

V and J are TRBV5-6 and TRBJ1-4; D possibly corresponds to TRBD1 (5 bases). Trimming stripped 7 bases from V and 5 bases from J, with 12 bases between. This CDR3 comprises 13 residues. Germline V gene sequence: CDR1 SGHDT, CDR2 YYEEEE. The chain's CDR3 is CASGTGVNEKLFF. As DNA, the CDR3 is TGTGCCAGCGGAACGGGGGTCAATGAAAAACTGTTTTTT.

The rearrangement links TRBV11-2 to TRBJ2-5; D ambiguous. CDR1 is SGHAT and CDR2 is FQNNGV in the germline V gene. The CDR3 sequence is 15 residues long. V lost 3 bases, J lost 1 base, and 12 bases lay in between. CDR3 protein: CASSFRHPTQETQYF. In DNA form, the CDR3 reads TGTGCCAGCAGCTTCCGTCACCCGACCCAAGAGACCCAGTACTTC.

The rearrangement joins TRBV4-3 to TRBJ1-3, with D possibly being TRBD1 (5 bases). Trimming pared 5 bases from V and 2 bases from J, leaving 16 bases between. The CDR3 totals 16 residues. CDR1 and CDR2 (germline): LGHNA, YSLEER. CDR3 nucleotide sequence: TGCGCCAGCAGCTTAACTACGGGGGGAACTGGAAACACCATATATTTT. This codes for CASSLTTGGTGNTIYF.

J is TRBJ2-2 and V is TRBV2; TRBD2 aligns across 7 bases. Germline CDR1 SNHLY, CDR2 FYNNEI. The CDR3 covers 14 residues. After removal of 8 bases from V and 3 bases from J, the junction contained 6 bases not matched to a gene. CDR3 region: CASGEGRDTGELFF. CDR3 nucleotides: TGTGCCAGCGGGGAGGGCCGGGACACCGGGGAGCTGTTTTTT.

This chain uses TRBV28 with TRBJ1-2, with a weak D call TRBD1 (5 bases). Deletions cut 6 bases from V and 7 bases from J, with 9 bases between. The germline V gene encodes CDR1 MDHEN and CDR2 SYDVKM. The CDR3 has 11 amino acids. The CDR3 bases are TGTGCCAGCAGATCAGGGATTGGCTACACCTTC. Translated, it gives CASRSGIGYTF.

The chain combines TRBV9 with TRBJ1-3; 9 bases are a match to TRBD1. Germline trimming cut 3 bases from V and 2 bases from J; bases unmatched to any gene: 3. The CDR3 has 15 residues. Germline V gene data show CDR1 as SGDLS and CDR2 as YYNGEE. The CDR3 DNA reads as TGTGCCAGCAGCGCCCGACAGGGGGCTGGAAACACCATATATTTT. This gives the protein CASSARQGAGNTIYF.

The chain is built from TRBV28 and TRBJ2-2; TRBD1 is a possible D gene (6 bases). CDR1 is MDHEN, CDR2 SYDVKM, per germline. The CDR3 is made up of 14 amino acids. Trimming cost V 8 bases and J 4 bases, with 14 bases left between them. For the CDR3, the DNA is TGTGCCAGCCGAATGTCAGGGGCCACCGGGGAGCTGTTTTTT. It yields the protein CASRMSGATGELFF.

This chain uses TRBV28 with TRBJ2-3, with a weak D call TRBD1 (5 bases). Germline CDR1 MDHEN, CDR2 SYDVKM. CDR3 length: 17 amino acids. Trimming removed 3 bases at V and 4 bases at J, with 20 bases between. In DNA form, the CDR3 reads TGTGCCAGCAGTTTCCCCCTTGGCAGGGATTTGCCAGATACGCAGTATTTT. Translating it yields CASSFPLGRDLPDTQYF.

This CDR3 reads CASSLRGPNEQFF. CDR3 nucleotides: TGTGCCAGCAGCTTAAGGGGGCCGAATGAGCAGTTCTTC. The rearrangement uses TRBV11-3 and TRBJ2-1, with TRBD1 matching over 7 bases. The CDR3 sequence is 13 residues long. J gave up 7 bases and V 2 bases, and 2 bases lay outside the gene matches. Germline V gives CDR1 SGHNT, CDR2 YENEEA.

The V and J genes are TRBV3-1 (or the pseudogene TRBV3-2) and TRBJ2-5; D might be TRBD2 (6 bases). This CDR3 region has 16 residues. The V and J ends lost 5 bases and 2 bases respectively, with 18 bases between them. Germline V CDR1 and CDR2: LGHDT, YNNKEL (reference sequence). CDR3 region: CASSRKGGRLQETQYF. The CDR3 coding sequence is TGTGCCAGCAGCAGGAAGGGAGGTCGACTTCAAGAGACCCAGTACTTC.

The CDR3 DNA sequence: TGTGCCAGCAGTGAATCACAGACTGAAGCTTTCTTT. The encoded protein is CASSESQTEAFF. The J gene is TRBJ1-1, the V gene TRBV6-1; no definite D call. The CDR3 covers 12 residues. Germline CDR1 reads MNHNS; CDR2 reads SASEGT. The V end lost 2 bases, the J end lost 5 bases, and 6 bases lay between the germline ends.

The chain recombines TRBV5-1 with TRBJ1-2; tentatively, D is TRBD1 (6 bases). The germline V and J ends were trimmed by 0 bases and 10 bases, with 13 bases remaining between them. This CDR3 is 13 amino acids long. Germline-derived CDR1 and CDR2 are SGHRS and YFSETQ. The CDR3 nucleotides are TGCGCCAGCAGCTTGGCGGAGGGGGTAGACTACACCTTC. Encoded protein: CASSLAEGVDYTF.

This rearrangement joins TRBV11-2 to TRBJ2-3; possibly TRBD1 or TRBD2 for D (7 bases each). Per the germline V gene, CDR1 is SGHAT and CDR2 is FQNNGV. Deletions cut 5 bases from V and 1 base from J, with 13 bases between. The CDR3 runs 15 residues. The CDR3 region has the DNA TGTGCCAGCAGCCCAGGGGGGGTGGGCACAGATACGCAGTATTTT. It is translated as CASSPGGVGTDTQYF. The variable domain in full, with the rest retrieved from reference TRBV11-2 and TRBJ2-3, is EAGVAQSPRYKIIEKRQSVAFWCNPISGHATLYWYQQILGQGPKLLIQFQNNGVVDDSQLPKDRFSAERLKGVDSTLKIQPAKLEDSAVYLCASSPGGVGTDTQYFGPGTRLTVL.

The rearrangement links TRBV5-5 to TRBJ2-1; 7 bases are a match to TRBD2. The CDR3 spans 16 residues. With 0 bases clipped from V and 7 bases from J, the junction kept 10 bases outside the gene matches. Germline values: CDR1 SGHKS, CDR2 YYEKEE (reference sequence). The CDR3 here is CASSLVGGSYINEQFF. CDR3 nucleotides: TGTGCCAGCAGCTTGGTTGGCGGGAGTTATATTAATGAGCAGTTCTTC.

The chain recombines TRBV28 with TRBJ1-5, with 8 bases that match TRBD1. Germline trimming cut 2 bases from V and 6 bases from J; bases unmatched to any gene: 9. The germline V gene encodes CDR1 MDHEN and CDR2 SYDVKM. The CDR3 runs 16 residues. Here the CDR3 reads CASSLHLGQGGQPQHF. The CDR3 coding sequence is TGTGCCAGCAGTTTACATCTCGGACAGGGTGGTCAGCCCCAGCATTTT.

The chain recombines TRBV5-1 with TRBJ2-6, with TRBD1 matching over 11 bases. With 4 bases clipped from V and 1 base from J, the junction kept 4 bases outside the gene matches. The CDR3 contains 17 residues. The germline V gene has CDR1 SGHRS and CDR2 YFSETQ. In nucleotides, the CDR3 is TGCGCCAGCAGCCACCGGGACAGGGGGTCTGGGGCCAACGTCCTGACTTTC. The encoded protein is CASSHRDRGSGANVLTF. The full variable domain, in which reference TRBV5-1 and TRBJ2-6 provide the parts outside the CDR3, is KAGVTQTPRYLIKTRGQQVTLSCSPISGHRSVSWYQQTPGQGLQFLFEYFSETQRNKGNFPGRFSGRQFSNSRSEMNVSTLELGDSALYLCASSHRDRGSGANVLTFGAGSRLTVL.

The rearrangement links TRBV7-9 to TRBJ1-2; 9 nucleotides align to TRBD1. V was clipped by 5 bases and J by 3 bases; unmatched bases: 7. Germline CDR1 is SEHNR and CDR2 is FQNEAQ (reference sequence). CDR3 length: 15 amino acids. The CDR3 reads CASSSRTGDDYGYTF. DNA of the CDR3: TGTGCCAGCAGCAGCAGGACAGGGGACGACTATGGCTACACCTTC.

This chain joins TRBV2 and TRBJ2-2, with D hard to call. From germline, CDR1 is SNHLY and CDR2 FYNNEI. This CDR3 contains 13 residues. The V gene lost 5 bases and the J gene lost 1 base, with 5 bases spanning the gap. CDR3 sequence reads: CASSRENTGELFF. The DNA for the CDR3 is TGTGCCAGCAGTAGGGAGAACACCGGGGAGCTGTTTTTT.

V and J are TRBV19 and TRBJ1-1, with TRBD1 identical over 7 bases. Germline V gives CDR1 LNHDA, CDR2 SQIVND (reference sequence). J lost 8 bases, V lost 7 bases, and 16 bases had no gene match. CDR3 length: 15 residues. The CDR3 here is CASIPRQGRTEEAFF. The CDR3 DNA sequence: TGTGCCAGTATCCCCCGACAGGGCAGGACTGAGGAAGCTTTCTTT. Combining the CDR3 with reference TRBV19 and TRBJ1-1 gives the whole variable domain DGGITQSPKYLFRKEGQNVTLSCEQNLNHDAMYWYRQDPGQGLRLIYYSQIVNDFQKGDIAEGYSVSREKKESFPLTVTSAQKNPTAFYLCASIPRQGRTEEAFFGQGTRLTVV.

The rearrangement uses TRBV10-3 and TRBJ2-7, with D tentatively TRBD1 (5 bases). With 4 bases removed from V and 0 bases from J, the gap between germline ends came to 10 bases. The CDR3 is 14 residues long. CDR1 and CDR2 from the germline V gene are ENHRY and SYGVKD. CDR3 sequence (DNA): TGTGCCATCAGTGCGACAGAGTTCTCCTACGAGCAGTACTTC. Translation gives CAISATEFSYEQYF.

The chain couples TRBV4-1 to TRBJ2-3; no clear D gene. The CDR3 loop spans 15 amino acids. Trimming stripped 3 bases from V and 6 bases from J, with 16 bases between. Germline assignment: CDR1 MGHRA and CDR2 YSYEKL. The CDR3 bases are TGCGCCAGCAGCCAGTTGGGTAGGCTTGGGGATACGCAGTATTTT. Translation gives CASSQLGRLGDTQYF.

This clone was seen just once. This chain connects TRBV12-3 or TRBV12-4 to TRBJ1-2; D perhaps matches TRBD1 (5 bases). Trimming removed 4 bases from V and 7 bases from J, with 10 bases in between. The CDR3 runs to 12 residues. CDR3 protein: CASSSGTRGYTF. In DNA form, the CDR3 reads TGTGCCAGCAGTTCGGGGACTCGTGGCTACACCTTC.

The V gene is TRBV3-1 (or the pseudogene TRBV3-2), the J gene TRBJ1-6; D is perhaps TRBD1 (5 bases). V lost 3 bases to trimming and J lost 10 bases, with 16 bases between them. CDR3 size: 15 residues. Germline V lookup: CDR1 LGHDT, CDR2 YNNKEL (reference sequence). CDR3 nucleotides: TGTGCCAGCAGCCAGGACTCCGGGACCTTATCACCCCTCCACTTT. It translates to CASSQDSGTLSPLHF.

The CDR3 DNA reads TGCAGTGCCAGTATCCCGGGGTCCAAGGGCACTGAAGCTTTCTTT. This encodes CSASIPGSKGTEAFF. This rearrangement joins TRBV20-1 to TRBJ1-1; D uncertain. Germline V gives CDR1 DFQATT, CDR2 SNEGSKA (reference sequence). The CDR3 is 15 residues long. With 6 bases removed from V and 4 bases from J, the gap between germline ends came to 21 bases.

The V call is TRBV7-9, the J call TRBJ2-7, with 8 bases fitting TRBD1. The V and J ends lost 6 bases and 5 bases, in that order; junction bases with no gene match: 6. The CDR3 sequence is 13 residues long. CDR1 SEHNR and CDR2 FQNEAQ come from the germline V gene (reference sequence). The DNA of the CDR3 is TGTGCCAGCAGAGGACAGGGTGTCGACGAGCAGTACTTC. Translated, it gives CASRGQGVDEQYF.